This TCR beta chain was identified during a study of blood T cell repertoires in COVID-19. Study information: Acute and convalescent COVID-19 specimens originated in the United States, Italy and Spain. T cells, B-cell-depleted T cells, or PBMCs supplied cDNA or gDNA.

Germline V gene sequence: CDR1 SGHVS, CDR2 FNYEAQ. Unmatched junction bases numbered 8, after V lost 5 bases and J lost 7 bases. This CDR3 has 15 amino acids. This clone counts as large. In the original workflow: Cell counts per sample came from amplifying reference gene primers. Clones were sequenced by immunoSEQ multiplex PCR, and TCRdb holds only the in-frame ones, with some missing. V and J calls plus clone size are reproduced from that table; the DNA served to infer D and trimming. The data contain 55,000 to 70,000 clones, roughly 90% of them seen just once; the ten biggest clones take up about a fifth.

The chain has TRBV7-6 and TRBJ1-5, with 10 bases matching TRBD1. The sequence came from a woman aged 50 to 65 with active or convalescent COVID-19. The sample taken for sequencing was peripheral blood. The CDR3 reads CASSHSGQGGQPQHF. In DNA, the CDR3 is TGTGCCAGCAGCCATAGCGGACAGGGGGGACAGCCCCAGCATTTT.